The present T cell receptor beta chain was sequenced within a study of CD8+CD57+ T cells in acquired aplastic anemia (dated by TCRdb to 2017 to 2018). Broadly, across the study: A mean of about 3.2 ug of DNA, ranging from about 0.17 to 30 ug, was extracted from sorted CD4+ and CD8+ cells. CD8+CD57+ expansion was defined as frequency above the mean frequency observed in healthy subjects. On the study overall, not on this receptor specifically: Around 27 CD8+ CDR3 sequences were shared between patients and controls but appeared highly expressed in patients and within their immunodominant clones. Between patients and healthy controls, no significant difference in CD8+ Simpson's diversity was found (P=0.060).

Genomic DNA served as template for TCR beta VDJ combination and CDR3 sequence profiling. An Illumina HiSeq 2000 was the platform used for TCR repertoire sequencing. Per the original workflow: Repertoires were assessed using TRBV/TRBJ rearrangement plots, CDR3 size and DJ length profiles, and Simpson's diversity index. Whichever DNA sequence was most abundant in the deep sequencing data was defined as the immunodominant clone. CDR3 amino acid sequences were screened for sharing across subjects and were compared with published repertoires and the VDJdb database. The raw public reads went through TCRdb reprocessing: fastp at Q25, MiXCR clone calling, in-frame beta chains kept. Duplicate CDR3 protein sequences are folded into a single record with the most common DNA and genes. The V and J calls shown here were made by TCRdb, not taken from the authors' results. Counted in this sample were around 180,000 distinct CDR3 sequences; less than 50% of them appeared once. 10% to 15% of the sample is in the top ten clones.

This clonotype has a count of ten or more. This receptor's antigen is unknown. No qualities accompany the bases; no much larger clone lies one base away. The patients picked for sequencing were ones in whom flow cytometry had shown an expansion of CD8+CD57+ cells. Every patient had a diagnosis of severe acquired aplastic anemia based on International Study of Aplastic Anemia and Agranulocytosis and Camitta criteria. No patient had received any therapy when blood was sampled. The study deep-sequenced TCR repertoires of sorted CD4+ and CD8+ blood T cells from severe aplastic anemia patients and healthy subjects. In the USA, patient enrollment took place under clinicaltrials.gov protocols 00001620, 01623167, 00001397, 00071045, 00081523 and 00961064. Ficoll-Paque density gradient centrifugation was used to isolate peripheral blood mononuclear cells. Before DNA extraction, CD4+ and CD8+ T cells were sorted by FACS or by magnetic beads.

Trimming costs V 3 bases and J 4 bases, and their ends lie 9 bases apart. The CDR3 measures 13 amino acids from cysteine to phenylalanine. Of all the DNA, just the CDR3 is kept, 39 bases in frame from base 1. The germline V gene (reference sequence) sets CDR1 to LNHDA and CDR2 to SQIVND. This receptor was identified in a human donor with aplastic anemia. Sequenced sample: sorted CD4+, CD8+, or CD8+CD57+ T cells (not recorded which) from PBMCs. The chain is made from TRBV19 and TRBJ1-1, with TRBD1 as a weak D call on 5 bases. The nucleotide sequence reads TGTGCCAGTAGTATTGGGAGGGGCACTGAAGCTTTCTTT. Translated, this gives CASSIGRGTEAFF.